This TCR beta chain was retrieved from a study of T cell responses to AZD1222 COVID-19 vaccine. Regarding the study as a whole: Spike regions recognized by vaccine-associated CD4 TCRs spanned the protein, led by 160-218 and 743-854. It should be noted that donors were predominantly white British and more often female, and clonal diversity was possibly underestimated.

Germline lookup yields CDR1 SQVTM and CDR2 ANQGSEA. V trimming: 5 bases; J trimming: 8 bases; junction bases outside the gene matches: 10. This CDR3 is built from 14 residues. TCRdb keeps only in-frame clones here, not all; method: immunoSEQ multiplex PCR. The table has around 110,000 clones, over 75% seen once. Concerning this clone: Its target is unknown.

The sequencing used peripheral blood, collected on day 0 of AZD1222 vaccination. The sequence came from an adult in good health. V usage is TRBV29-1 and J usage is TRBJ2-4; 9 bases fit TRBD1. The CDR3 region is CSVQRGTGNHIQYF. The CDR3 DNA sequence: TGCAGCGTTCAGAGGGGGACAGGGAATCACATTCAGTACTTC.